A single sample gave rise to the 23 T cell receptor beta chains below, sequenced in a study of T cells in Graves' hyperthyroidism and ophthalmopathy. From RNA transcripts, TCR beta CDR3 regions were amplified. The primer set for the first-round RT-PCR of the TCR CDR3 was HTBI. TCRdb reprocessed the multiplex PCR reads with MiXCR, giving one entry per CDR3 protein. The table lists about 770,000 distinct CDR3 sequences, around 20% of them singletons. Sequenced input: blood. These receptors were collected from a woman between 50 and 59 years old with Graves' hyperthyroidism that later progressed to Graves' ophthalmopathy.

The genes are TRBV19 and TRBJ1-1, with 10 bases identical to TRBD1. The CDR3 spans 12 residues. Trimming took 8 bases from V and 7 from J; bases not matched to a gene: 4. From germline, CDR1 is LNHDA and CDR2 SQIVND (reference sequence). The DNA of the CDR3 is TGTGCCAGTCGGACAGGGGGAAATGAAGCTTTCTTT. It translates to CASRTGGNEAFF.

This clonotype was seen only a few times. This chain joins TRBV7-8 and TRBJ1-1; the D is unclear. CDR3 length equals 12 residues. Trimming stripped 5 bases from V and 12 bases from J, with 16 bases between. CDR1 and CDR2 (germline): SGHVS, FQNEAQ. The CDR3 sequence: CASSHPGASSFF. The DNA for the CDR3 is TGTGCCAGCAGCCACCCCGGCGCATCATCTTTCTTT.

The chain has TRBV9 and TRBJ1-1; tentative D call: TRBD1 (5 bases). From germline, CDR1 is SGDLS and CDR2 YYNGEE. This CDR3 region has 15 residues. Trimming shortened V by 4 bases and J by 1 base, and 14 bases separated the two germline ends. In DNA, the CDR3 is TGTGCCAGCAGCACTTTACAGGCTCAGAACACTGAAGCTTTCTTT. Its translation: CASSTLQAQNTEAFF. The whole variable domain, remainder taken from reference TRBV9 and TRBJ1-1, is DSGVTQTPKHLITATGQRVTLRCSPRSGDLSVYWYQQSLDQGLQFLIQYYNGEERAKGNILERFSAQQFPDLHSELNLSSLELGDSALYFCASSTLQAQNTEAFFGQGTRLTVV.

This clonotype was seen a handful of times. This chain joins TRBV7-3 and TRBJ1-1, with D uncertain. This CDR3 comprises 14 residues. V dropped 6 bases and J dropped 1 base, with 12 bases sitting between them. Germline V CDR1 and CDR2: SGHTA, FQGTGA. CDR3 coding DNA: TGTGCCAGCAGAAAACACGACGGGAACACTGAAGCTTTCTTT. It specifies CASRKHDGNTEAFF.

CDR3 region: CASSMARVQGQPQHF. CDR3 DNA: TGTGCCAGTAGTATGGCCAGGGTCCAGGGACAGCCCCAGCATTTT. The V call is TRBV19, the J call TRBJ1-5; maybe TRBD1 (5 bases). V dropped 3 bases and J dropped 7 bases, with 16 bases sitting between them. This CDR3 has 15 residues. Germline V gene sequence: CDR1 LNHDA, CDR2 SQIVND (reference sequence). The complete variable domain, with remaining parts taken from reference TRBV19 and TRBJ1-5, reads DGGITQSPKYLFRKEGQNVTLSCEQNLNHDAMYWYRQDPGQGLRLIYYSQIVNDFQKGDIAEGYSVSREKKESFPLTVTSAQKNPTAFYLCASSMARVQGQPQHFGDGTRLSIL.

This chain joins TRBV7-9 and TRBJ1-2; no clear D. This CDR3 is built from 14 residues. Germline assignment: CDR1 SEHNR and CDR2 FQNEAQ (reference sequence). The ends were cut back, 5 bases at V and 2 bases at J, with 12 bases in the middle. CDR3 bases: TGTGCCAGCAGCCCCCCGGACGGAAACTATGGCTACACCTTC. Its protein product is CASSPPDGNYGYTF.

Notes on this clonotype: Just one base apart from a much larger clone, this may be a read error. The chain's CDR3 is CASSSYGTGGAYEQFF. The CDR3 DNA is TGCGCCAGCAGCTCCTACGGGACAGGGGGGGCCTACGAGCAGTTCTTC. The chain couples TRBV5-1 to TRBJ2-1; 11 nucleotides align to TRBD1. The CDR3 covers 16 residues. Trimming removed 3 bases from V and 10 bases from J; junction bases left unmatched: 12. Germline V gene data show CDR1 as SGHRS and CDR2 as YFSETQ.

The chain uses TRBV10-3 and TRBJ2-2; D ambiguous. Germline V CDR1 and CDR2: ENHRY, SYGVKD. This CDR3 region has 14 residues. V gave up 0 bases and J gave up 5 bases, with 7 bases separating them. CDR3 sequence: CAISESPGTGELFF. The CDR3 nucleotides are TGTGCCATCAGTGAGTCACCCGGGACCGGGGAGCTGTTTTTT.

This clonotype was counted many times. The genes are TRBV6-5 and TRBJ1-2; D possibly corresponds to TRBD1 (6 bases). This CDR3 comprises 16 residues. CDR1 and CDR2 from the germline V gene are MNHEY and SVGAGI. With 3 bases removed from V and 5 bases from J, the gap between germline ends came to 19 bases. The CDR3 nucleotides are TGTGCCAGCAGTTATAGGGACATCCACTCGGGGTATGGCTACACCTTC. Protein sequence: CASSYRDIHSGYGYTF.

The chain uses TRBV19 and TRBJ2-1; 8 nucleotides match TRBD1. CDR3 length: 16 residues. Germline CDR1 is LNHDA and CDR2 is SQIVND (reference sequence). J was trimmed by 3 bases and V by 5 bases; bases with no gene match: 9. The CDR3 DNA reads as TGTGCCAGTAGTCCGGGACAGGCAAATAGCTACAATGAGCAGTTCTTC. Translating it yields CASSPGQANSYNEQFF.

V and J are TRBV15 and TRBJ1-1; D not resolved. The CDR3 sequence is 16 residues long. The V and J ends lost 2 bases and 0 bases respectively, with 13 bases between them. Germline values: CDR1 LNHNV, CDR2 YYDKDF (reference sequence). CDR3 sequence (DNA): TGTGCCACCAGCAGATTGTCTAACATGATGAACACTGAAGCTTTCTTT. As protein: CATSRLSNMMNTEAFF.

This clonotype was seen a handful of times. A read error is possible here, since a much larger clone lies one base away. The rearrangement uses TRBV11-2 and TRBJ1-1; D is unresolved. The length of the CDR3 is 16 residues. Germline V lookup: CDR1 SGHAT, CDR2 FQNNGV. The V end was cut by 2 bases, the J end by 4 bases, with 17 bases between. The CDR3 DNA reads TGTGCCAGCAGCTTATTTGGTCAGGCCAAGAGCACTGAAGCTTTCTTT. Translating it yields CASSLFGQAKSTEAFF.

The chain uses TRBV9 and TRBJ2-3, with 9 bases that match TRBD2. This CDR3 comprises 15 residues. Germline assignment: CDR1 SGDLS and CDR2 YYNGEE. J was trimmed by 5 bases and V by 4 bases; bases with no gene match: 8. The CDR3 region is CASSQEAGGLDTQYF. The CDR3 DNA reads as TGTGCCAGCAGCCAAGAAGCGGGGGGCTTAGATACGCAGTATTTT.

This chain links TRBV25-1 with TRBJ1-4, with no clear D. The CDR3 spans 18 residues. Germline V gives CDR1 MGHDK, CDR2 SYGVNS. The germline V and J ends were trimmed by 3 bases and 2 bases, with 19 bases remaining between them. The CDR3 loop is CASSDWSDALGTNEKLFF. DNA of the CDR3: TGTGCCAGCAGTGATTGGTCGGACGCGCTTGGGACTAATGAAAAACTGTTTTTT.

This clonotype turned up a few times. The V gene is TRBV5-1, the J gene TRBJ1-2; TRBD1 aligns across 11 bases. Looked up from germline, CDR1 is SGHRS and CDR2 is YFSETQ. CDR3 length: 16 residues. V shed 4 bases, J shed 7 bases, and the junction held 12 bases outside the gene matches. The CDR3 DNA is TGCGCCAGCAGCCCCCGGCCCGGACAGGGGGCGGGTGGCTACACCTTC. Amino acid sequence: CASSPRPGQGAGGYTF.

The rearrangement uses TRBV20-1 and TRBJ2-5; D remains ambiguous. CDR3 size: 14 residues. CDR1 is DFQATT, CDR2 SNEGSKA, per germline (reference sequence). The V and J ends lost 3 bases and 4 bases respectively, with 15 bases between them. The CDR3 DNA is TGCAGTGCTAGGCGGTCCGGCGGCAGAGAGACCCAGTACTTC. Amino acid sequence: CSARRSGGRETQYF.

This clonotype was seen only a few times. V usage is TRBV2 and J usage is TRBJ2-3, with TRBD2 identical over 9 bases. V gave up 10 bases and J gave up 2 bases; unmatched junction bases: 16. The CDR3 length is 17 residues. Per germline, CDR1 SNHLY and CDR2 FYNNEI. The CDR3 DNA sequence: TGTGCCACCTTGGGTATCCGCGGGGGGGGTCCCACAGATACGCAGTATTTT. Protein: CATLGIRGGGPTDTQYF.

The sample holds a few counts of this clonotype. V is TRBV4-1 and J is TRBJ2-7; D might be TRBD1 or TRBD2, each matching 6 bases. Per the germline V gene, CDR1 is MGHRA and CDR2 is YSYEKL. V lost 1 base and J lost 1, with 11 bases in between. There are 15 residues in the CDR3. The CDR3 loop is CASSQVEGGSYEQYF. The DNA of the CDR3 is TGCGCCAGCAGCCAAGTGGAAGGGGGGTCCTACGAGCAGTACTTC.

This clonotype was detected ten times or more. The chain has TRBV20-1 and TRBJ2-4; no definite D call. V lost 4 bases and J lost 0, with 7 bases in between. The CDR3 has 13 amino acids. From germline, CDR1 is DFQATT and CDR2 SNEGSKA (reference sequence). The CDR3 DNA follows: TGCAGTGCTATGGATCTAGCCAAAAACATTCAGTACTTC. Translation: CSAMDLAKNIQYF.

There are many counts of this clonotype. J is TRBJ2-2 and V is TRBV5-1, with D unresolved. V lost 2 bases and J 0 bases, leaving 5 bases between the germline ends. CDR3 length equals 14 residues. Germline V gene data show CDR1 as SGHRS and CDR2 as YFSETQ. This chain's CDR3 is CASSFEANTGELFF. The CDR3 DNA reads as TGCGCCAGCAGCTTCGAGGCGAACACCGGGGAGCTGTTTTTT.

This clonotype was detected a few times. The chain is built from TRBV29-1 and TRBJ1-1; D call uncertain. Deletions cut 3 bases from V and 3 bases from J, with 14 bases between. Germline V gene data show CDR1 as SQVTM and CDR2 as ANQGSEA. The length of the CDR3 is 14 residues. The CDR3 protein is CSVDLAMGYTEAFF. The CDR3 DNA sequence: TGCAGCGTTGATTTGGCAATGGGGTACACTGAAGCTTTCTTT.

This clonotype came up many times. This sequence joins TRBV20-1 and TRBJ2-3; either TRBD1 or TRBD2 may supply D (5 bases each). CDR3 size: 14 residues. Germline loops: CDR1 DFQATT, CDR2 SNEGSKA (reference sequence). The germline V and J ends were trimmed by 1 base and 4 bases, with 12 bases remaining between them. CDR3 in amino acids: CSARGGGYADTQYF. The CDR3 DNA sequence: TGCAGTGCTAGAGGGGGCGGGTATGCAGATACGCAGTATTTT.

This clonotype has at least ten counts. The V and J genes are TRBV30 and TRBJ2-3; D gene unclear. The V gene's germline CDR1 is GTSNPN and CDR2 SVGIG (reference sequence). The length of the CDR3 is 12 residues. Trimming removed 2 bases at V and 1 base at J, with 4 bases between. The CDR3 region is CAWSQGTDTQYF. CDR3 nucleotide sequence: TGTGCCTGGAGTCAAGGCACAGATACGCAGTATTTT.